This TCR beta chain was sequenced during a study of cytomegalovirus exposure and HLA in healthy donors. Study details: Later analysis reported that the roughly 120 validation repertoires shared the platform of the approximately 670 first-cohort repertoires. General study results and limits: Subsequent analysis of the 110 or so validation repertoires found a tendency for first-cohort TCR clusters to co-occur.

Germline values: CDR1 MNHNS, CDR2 SASEGT. CDR3 length: 14 amino acids. Trimming took 5 bases from V and 4 from J; bases not matched to a gene: 7. TCRdb's table, derived via immunoSEQ multiplex PCR, lists solely in-frame clones and lacks some. The sample has fewer than 250,000 clones; approximately 87% are singletons. Note on this clone: What it binds is unknown.

The sequenced material came from PBMCs. The TCR was taken from a woman aged 18-29 years in good health and CMV-seronegative. The rearrangement uses TRBV6-1 and TRBJ2-7; 8 nucleotides agree with TRBD1. Here the CDR3 DNA reads TGTGCCAGCAGTCCGGGACAGGCCCAATACGAGCAGTACTTC. This sequence encodes CASSPGQAQYEQYF.